The 20 T cell receptor beta chains presented below share a single source sample, sequenced in a study of T cells in Graves' hyperthyroidism and ophthalmopathy. TCR beta CDR3 regions were amplified from RNA. First-round RT-PCR of the TCR CDR3 relied on the HTBI primer set. TCRdb re-called the multiplex PCR reads with MiXCR, one entry per CDR3 protein. Here the sample spans some 620,000 distinct CDR3 sequences, around 15% being singletons. Input material: blood. These receptors were obtained from a young woman with Graves' hyperthyroidism.

The chain combines TRBV4-1 with TRBJ1-1; D gene unclear. The length of the CDR3 is 15 residues. From germline, CDR1 is MGHRA and CDR2 YSYEKL. V lost 4 bases, J lost 5 bases, and 17 bases lay in between. As DNA, the CDR3 is TGCGCCAGCAGCCCCCTTCCCGGGCCGGGGACTGAAGCTTTCTTT. Encoded protein: CASSPLPGPGTEAFF.

This clonotype was found a few times. CDR3 DNA: TGTGCCAGCAGTTACCAACGGATACCCTACGAGCAGTACTTC. This translates into CASSYQRIPYEQYF. The chain is built from TRBV6-5 and TRBJ2-7; no clear D. From germline, CDR1 is MNHEY and CDR2 SVGAGI. V lost 2 bases and J lost 2, with 10 bases in between. The CDR3 runs to 14 residues.

This clonotype was counted ten times or more. V and J are TRBV6-5 and TRBJ2-1; 13 positions match TRBD2. The CDR3 totals 16 residues. CDR1 and CDR2 from the germline V gene are MNHEY and SVGAGI. V lost 2 bases and J lost 4; bases outside the gene matches: 2. As DNA, the CDR3 is TGTGCCAGCAGTTACCGACTAGCGGGGGGATACAATGAGCAGTTCTTC. Amino acid sequence: CASSYRLAGGYNEQFF.

V is TRBV7-9 and J is TRBJ2-5; D perhaps matches TRBD1 (6 bases). This CDR3 comprises 12 residues. V was trimmed by 11 bases and J by 2 bases, leaving 12 bases between them. Germline CDR1 and CDR2: SEHNR and FQNEAQ (reference sequence). The CDR3 region is CAVRTEQETQYF. The CDR3 bases are TGTGCCGTTCGGACAGAACAAGAGACCCAGTACTTC.

This clonotype has ten or more counts. The chain has TRBV9 and TRBJ2-5; D is possibly TRBD1 (6 bases). The germline CDR1 and CDR2 sequences are SGDLS and YYNGEE. The length of the CDR3 is 14 residues. Trimming pared 4 bases from V and 5 bases from J, leaving 15 bases between. CDR3 loop: CASSSSGARETQYF. The CDR3 DNA is TGTGCCAGCAGCTCATCAGGGGCAAGGGAGACCCAGTACTTC.

This clonotype was seen at least ten times. The J gene is TRBJ2-2, the V gene TRBV12-3 or TRBV12-4; D gene ambiguous. The CDR3 is 13 residues long. Trimming pared 3 bases from V and 4 bases from J, leaving 6 bases between. The CDR3, as DNA: TGTGCCAGCAGTTTGAGGTTCACCGGGGAGCTGTTTTTT. Its protein product is CASSLRFTGELFF.

CDR3 protein: CSASFRGWTF. CDR3 sequence (DNA): TGCAGTGCCAGTTTCAGGGGTTGGACCTTC. This chain connects TRBV20-1 to TRBJ1-2, with D possibly TRBD1 on 6 matching bases. Germline loops: CDR1 DFQATT, CDR2 SNEGSKA (reference sequence). V gave up 6 bases and J gave up 14 bases, with 16 bases separating them. This CDR3 has 10 residues.

V is TRBV4-1 and J is TRBJ1-4; D is unresolved. The CDR3 has 17 residues. The V end was cut by 0 bases, the J end by 11 bases, with 22 bases between. Looked up from germline, CDR1 is MGHRA and CDR2 is YSYEKL. The CDR3 DNA follows: TGCGCCAGCAGCCAAGAAGTTGTAGGAGGGTCAGAACGTAAACTGTTTTTT. Its translation is CASSQEVVGGSERKLFF.

At least ten counts were recorded for this clonotype. A much larger clone lies one base from this, so it may be a read error. V and J are TRBV30 and TRBJ1-1; 7 nucleotides agree with TRBD1. Looked up from germline, CDR1 is GTSNPN and CDR2 is SVGIG (reference sequence). The CDR3 contains 13 residues. After removal of 1 base from V and 1 base from J, the junction contained 0 bases not matched to a gene. CDR3 sequence (DNA): TGTGCCTGGAGTGACAGGGGGAACACTGAAGCTTTCTTT. It codes for CAWSDRGNTEAFF.

This chain connects TRBV7-9 to TRBJ2-3; TRBD2 agrees at 8 bases. This CDR3 spans 19 amino acids. Looked up from germline, CDR1 is SEHNR and CDR2 is FQNEAQ (reference sequence). V lost 0 bases and J lost 3; bases outside the gene matches: 14. CDR3 amino acids: CASSLAQGLVSGLTDTQYF. The CDR3 DNA follows: TGTGCCAGCAGCTTAGCGCAGGGACTAGTATCGGGTTTGACAGATACGCAGTATTTT.

There are many counts of this clonotype. The chain couples TRBV28 to TRBJ1-3; D is unresolved. V dropped 1 base and J dropped 7 bases, with 5 bases sitting between them. The CDR3 runs 12 residues. Germline assignment: CDR1 MDHEN and CDR2 SYDVKM. The CDR3: CASSLLGNTIYF. Written as DNA, the CDR3 is TGTGCCAGCAGTTTATTAGGGAACACCATATATTTT.

Turning to this clonotype: Because the CDR3 is missing its conserved closing phenylalanine or tryptophan, this is likely a read error. V is TRBV20-1 and J is TRBJ2-1; 7 nucleotides align to TRBD2. The CDR3 spans 15 residues. Germline V gives CDR1 DFQATT, CDR2 SNEGSKA (reference sequence). CDR3 coding DNA: TGCAGTGCTAGGCACGCGGGAGCCGTCTACAATGGGCAGTTCGTC. Translated, it gives CSARHAGAVYNGQFV.

This clonotype occurred many times. The rearrangement uses TRBV28 and TRBJ1-6; no definite D call. Per germline, CDR1 MDHEN and CDR2 SYDVKM. V lost 6 bases and J 8 bases, leaving 17 bases between the germline ends. This CDR3 region has 15 residues. The CDR3 nucleotides are TGTGCCAGCAGCACCTTCCCCCTCGGTGATTCACCCCTCCACTTT. Translation gives CASSTFPLGDSPLHF. Supplemented by reference TRBV28 and TRBJ1-6, the full variable domain reads DVKVTQSSRYLVKRTGEKVFLECVQDMDHENMFWYRQDPGLGLRLIYFSYDVKMKEKGDIPEGYSVSREKKERFSLILESASTNQTSMYLCASSTFPLGDSPLHFGNGTRLTVT.

The chain is built from TRBV6-1 and TRBJ2-1, with 12 positions matching TRBD2. This CDR3 contains 19 residues. V lost 5 bases, J lost 8 bases, and 19 bases stayed unmatched. Looked up from germline, CDR1 is MNHNS and CDR2 is SASEGT. The CDR3 sequence is CASSPLLTSGRFWQHEQFF. DNA of the CDR3: TGTGCCAGCAGTCCCCTCTTGACTAGCGGGAGATTCTGGCAGCATGAGCAGTTCTTC.

This clonotype was observed at least ten times. This chain uses TRBV18 with TRBJ1-1; D might be TRBD1 (6 bases). This CDR3 is built from 12 residues. Trimming removed 3 bases at V and 7 bases at J, with 9 bases between. Germline-derived CDR1 and CDR2 are KGHSH and LQKENI. DNA of the CDR3: TGTGCCAGCTCACCCGGACAGATTGAAGCTTTCTTT. This encodes CASSPGQIEAFF.

This clonotype was picked up many times. J is TRBJ2-5 and V is TRBV13; 12 nucleotides align to TRBD2. The CDR3 contains 16 residues. The germline V gene has CDR1 PRHDT and CDR2 FYEKMQ (reference sequence). Unmatched junction bases numbered 6, after V lost 4 bases and J lost 3 bases. In nucleotides, the CDR3 is TGTGCCAGCAGCTCGCGGACTAGCGGGATTAAAGAGACCCAGTACTTC. This encodes CASSSRTSGIKETQYF.

The rearrangement uses TRBV5-1 and TRBJ2-1; tentative D call: TRBD1 (6 bases). The germline V gene has CDR1 SGHRS and CDR2 YFSETQ. The CDR3 spans 15 residues. V gave up 6 bases and J gave up 4 bases, with 17 bases separating them. The CDR3 protein is CASKQGGTAYNEQFF. In nucleotides, the CDR3 is TGCGCCAGCAAACAGGGTGGTACGGCTTACAATGAGCAGTTCTTC.

The chain recombines TRBV7-2 with TRBJ1-4; 9 positions match TRBD1. V lost 3 bases, J lost 0 bases, and 5 bases stayed unmatched. Germline CDR1 reads SGHTA; CDR2 reads FQGNSA. The CDR3 has 17 residues. The CDR3 is CASSLTDRGATNEKLFF. The CDR3 DNA reads TGTGCCAGCAGCTTGACGGACAGGGGCGCAACTAATGAAAAACTGTTTTTT.

To note about this clonotype: Sequence at one end of the junction differs from germline and may be a read error. The V call is TRBV18, the J call TRBJ1-3; the D gene is possibly TRBD1 (5 bases). Germline V gene lookup returns CDR1 KGHSH and CDR2 LQKENI. The CDR3 has 15 amino acids. Here the CDR3 DNA reads TGTGCCAGCTCATCGGACACTATCTCTGGAAACAGCATATATTTT. Translating gives CASSSDTISGNSIYF.

This clonotype was found many times. The V gene is TRBV29-1, the J gene TRBJ1-1, with D possibly TRBD1 on 5 matching bases. The V gene lost 4 bases and the J gene lost 0 bases, with 12 bases spanning the gap. From germline, CDR1 is SQVTM and CDR2 ANQGSEA. CDR3 length: 14 amino acids. The CDR3, as DNA: TGCAGCGTTGTTGGGGGGGGGTTGAACACTGAAGCTTTCTTT. Protein: CSVVGGGLNTEAFF.